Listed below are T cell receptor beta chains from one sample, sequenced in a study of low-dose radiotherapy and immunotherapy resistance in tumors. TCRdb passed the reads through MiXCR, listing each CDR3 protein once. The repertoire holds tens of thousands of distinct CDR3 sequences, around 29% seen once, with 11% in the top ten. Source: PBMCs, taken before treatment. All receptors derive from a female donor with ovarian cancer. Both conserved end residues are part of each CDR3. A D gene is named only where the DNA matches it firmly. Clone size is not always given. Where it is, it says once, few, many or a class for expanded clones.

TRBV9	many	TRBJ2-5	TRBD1	CASSGPGQVGETQYF	TGTGCCAGCAGCGGGCCGGGACAGGTGGGAGAGACCCAGTACTTC
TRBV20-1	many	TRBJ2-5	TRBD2	CSASRLAGGETQYF	TGCAGTGCTAGTAGGCTAGCGGGGGGAGAGACCCAGTACTTC
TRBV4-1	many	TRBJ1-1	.	CASSQVPLLRGKNTEAFF	TGCGCCAGCAGCCAAGTACCCCTCCTCCGGGGAAAGAACACTGAAGCTTTCTTT
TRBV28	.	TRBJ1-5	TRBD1	CASNPEGTGPQPQHF	TGTGCCAGCAACCCGGAAGGGACAGGCCCTCAGCCCCAGCATTTT
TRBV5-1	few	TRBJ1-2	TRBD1	CASSDGQGGYGYTF	TGCGCCAGCAGCGACGGACAGGGTGGATATGGCTACACCTTC
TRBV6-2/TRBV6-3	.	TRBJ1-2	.	CASSHIPGGYGYTF	TGTGCCAGCAGTCATATCCCGGGGGGCTATGGCTACACCTTC
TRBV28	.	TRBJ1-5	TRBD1	CASSSQTGAGPQPQHF	TGTGCCAGCAGTTCTCAGACAGGGGCTGGTCCTCAGCCCCAGCATTTT
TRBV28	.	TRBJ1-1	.	CASIPSVGGTEAFF	TGTGCCAGCATCCCTAGTGTGGGGGGAACTGAAGCTTTCTTT
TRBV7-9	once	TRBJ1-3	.	CASSQPWAGSGNTIYF	TGTGCCAGCAGCCAACCCTGGGCTGGCTCTGGAAACACCATATATTTT
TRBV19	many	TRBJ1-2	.	CASKRTSYGYTF	TGTGCCAGTAAAAGGACAAGCTATGGCTACACCTTC
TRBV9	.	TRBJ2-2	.	CASSLEGGDTGELFFFF	.
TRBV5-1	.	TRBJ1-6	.	CASSLEVRGSSSPLHF	TGCGCCAGCAGCTTGGAAGTCCGGGGATCGAGTTCACCCCTCCACTTT
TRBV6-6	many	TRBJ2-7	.	CASSGGSGRYEQYF	TGTGCCAGCAGTGGGGGATCGGGGCGCTACGAGCAGTACTTC
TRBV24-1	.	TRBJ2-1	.	CATSDPGTTNSFEQFF	TGTGCCACCAGTGATCCCGGGACGACCAATTCTTTCGAGCAGTTCTTC
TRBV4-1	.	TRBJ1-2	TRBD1	CASSPTGVNYGYTF	TGCGCCAGCAGCCCGACAGGGGTTAACTATGGCTACACCTTC
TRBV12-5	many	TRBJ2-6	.	CASGLGTGANVLTF	TGTGCTAGTGGGCTGGGCACTGGGGCCAACGTCCTGACTTTC
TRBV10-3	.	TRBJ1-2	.	CAIRPDSYYGYTF	TGTGCCATCAGGCCCGACAGTTACTATGGCTACACCTTC